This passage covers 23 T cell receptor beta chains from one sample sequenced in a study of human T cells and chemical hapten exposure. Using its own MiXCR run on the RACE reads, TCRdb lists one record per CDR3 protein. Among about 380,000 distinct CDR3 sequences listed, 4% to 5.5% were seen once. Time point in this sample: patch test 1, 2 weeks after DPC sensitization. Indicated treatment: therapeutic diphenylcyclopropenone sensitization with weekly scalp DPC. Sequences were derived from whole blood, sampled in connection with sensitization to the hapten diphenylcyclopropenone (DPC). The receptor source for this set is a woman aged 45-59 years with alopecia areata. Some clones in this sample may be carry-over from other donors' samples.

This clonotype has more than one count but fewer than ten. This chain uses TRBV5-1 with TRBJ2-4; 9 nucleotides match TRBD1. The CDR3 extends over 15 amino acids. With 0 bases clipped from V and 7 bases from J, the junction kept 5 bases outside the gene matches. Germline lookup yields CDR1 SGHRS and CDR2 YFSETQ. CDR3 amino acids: CASSLEGTGLNIQYF. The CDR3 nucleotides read TGCGCCAGCAGCTTGGAAGGGACAGGGCTGAACATTCAGTACTTC.

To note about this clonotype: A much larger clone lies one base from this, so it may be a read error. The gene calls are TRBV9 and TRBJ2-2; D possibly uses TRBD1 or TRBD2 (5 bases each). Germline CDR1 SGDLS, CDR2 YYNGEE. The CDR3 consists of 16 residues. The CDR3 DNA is TGTGCCAGCAGCGTAGAAGGGACCACGAACACCTGGGAGCTGTTTTTT. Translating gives CASSVEGTTNTWELFF.

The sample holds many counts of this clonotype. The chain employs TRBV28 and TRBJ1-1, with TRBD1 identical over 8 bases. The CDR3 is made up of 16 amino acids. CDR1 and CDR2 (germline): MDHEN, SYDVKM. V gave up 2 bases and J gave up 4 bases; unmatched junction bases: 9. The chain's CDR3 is CASSLGQGAGRTEAFF. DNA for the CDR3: TGTGCCAGCAGTTTAGGGCAGGGGGCAGGTCGCACTGAAGCTTTCTTT.

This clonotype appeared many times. CDR3 residues: CASSSEGGNQPQHF. In DNA form, the CDR3 reads TGTGCCAGCAGTTCAGAGGGCGGCAATCAGCCCCAGCATTTT. This sequence joins TRBV2 and TRBJ1-5; D call uncertain. Germline V CDR1 and CDR2: SNHLY, FYNNEI. V dropped 5 bases and J dropped 2 bases, with 10 bases sitting between them. The CDR3 sequence is 14 residues long.

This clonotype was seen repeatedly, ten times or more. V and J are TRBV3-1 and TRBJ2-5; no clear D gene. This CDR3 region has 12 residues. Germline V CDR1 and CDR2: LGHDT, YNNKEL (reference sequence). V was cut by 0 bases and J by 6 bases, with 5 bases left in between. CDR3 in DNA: TGTGCCAGCAGCCAAGATGGGCAGACCCAGTACTTC. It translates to CASSQDGQTQYF.

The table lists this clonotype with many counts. This chain's CDR3 is CASSQVWAGFPADGTEAFF. CDR3 bases: TGCGCCAGCAGCCAAGTCTGGGCAGGGTTCCCTGCCGATGGCACTGAAGCTTTCTTT. The genes are TRBV4-3 and TRBJ1-1; D is possibly TRBD1 (5 bases). This CDR3 contains 19 residues. V lost 1 base to trimming and J lost 4 bases, with 25 bases between them. Germline V gene sequence: CDR1 LGHNA, CDR2 YSLEER.

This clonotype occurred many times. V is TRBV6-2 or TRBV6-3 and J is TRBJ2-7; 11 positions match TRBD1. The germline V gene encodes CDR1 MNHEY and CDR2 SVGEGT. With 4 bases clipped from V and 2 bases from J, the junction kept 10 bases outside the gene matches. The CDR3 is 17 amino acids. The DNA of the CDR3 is TGTGCCAGCAGTTTCCTACCTCCGGGACAGGGGGCCTACGAGCAGTACTTC. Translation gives CASSFLPPGQGAYEQYF.

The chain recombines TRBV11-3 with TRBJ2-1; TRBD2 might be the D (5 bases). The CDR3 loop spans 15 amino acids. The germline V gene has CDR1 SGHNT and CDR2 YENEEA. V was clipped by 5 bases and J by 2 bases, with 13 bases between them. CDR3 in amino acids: CASSPEGAPYNEQFF. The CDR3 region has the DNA TGTGCCAGCAGCCCTGAGGGAGCCCCCTACAATGAGCAGTTCTTC.

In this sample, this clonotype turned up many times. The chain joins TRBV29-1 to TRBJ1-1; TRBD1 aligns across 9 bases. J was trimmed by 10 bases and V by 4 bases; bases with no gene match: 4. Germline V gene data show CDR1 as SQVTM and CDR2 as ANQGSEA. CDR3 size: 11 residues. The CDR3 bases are TGCAGCGTTGGTTCGACAGGGGGAGCTTTCTTT. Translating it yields CSVGSTGGAFF.

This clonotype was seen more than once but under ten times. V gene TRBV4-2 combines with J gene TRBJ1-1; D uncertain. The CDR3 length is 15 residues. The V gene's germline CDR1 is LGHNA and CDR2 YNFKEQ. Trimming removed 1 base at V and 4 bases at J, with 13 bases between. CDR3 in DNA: TGTGCCAGCAGCCAAGCAAGGCAAGGGAGCACTGAAGCTTTCTTT. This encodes CASSQARQGSTEAFF.

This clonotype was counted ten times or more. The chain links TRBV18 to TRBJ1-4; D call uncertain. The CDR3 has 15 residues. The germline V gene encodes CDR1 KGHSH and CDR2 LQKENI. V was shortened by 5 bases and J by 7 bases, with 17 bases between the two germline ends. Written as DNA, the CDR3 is TGTGCCAGCTCATTCAAAGGAGAGGTTGTTGAAAAACTGTTTTTT. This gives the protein CASSFKGEVVEKLFF.

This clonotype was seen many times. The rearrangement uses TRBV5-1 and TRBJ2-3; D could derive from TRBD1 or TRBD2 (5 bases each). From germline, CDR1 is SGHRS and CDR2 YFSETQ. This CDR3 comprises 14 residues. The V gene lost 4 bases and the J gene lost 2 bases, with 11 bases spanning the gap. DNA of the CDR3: TGCGCCAGCAGCGTCGGGACCCCCACAGATACGCAGTATTTT. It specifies CASSVGTPTDTQYF.

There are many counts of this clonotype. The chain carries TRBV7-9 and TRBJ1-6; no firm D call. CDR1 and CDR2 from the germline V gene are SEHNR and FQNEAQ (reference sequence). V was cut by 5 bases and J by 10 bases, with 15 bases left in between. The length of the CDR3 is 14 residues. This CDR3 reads CASSQDLTGSPLHF. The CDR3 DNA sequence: TGTGCCAGCAGCCAGGACCTAACGGGATCACCCCTCCACTTT.

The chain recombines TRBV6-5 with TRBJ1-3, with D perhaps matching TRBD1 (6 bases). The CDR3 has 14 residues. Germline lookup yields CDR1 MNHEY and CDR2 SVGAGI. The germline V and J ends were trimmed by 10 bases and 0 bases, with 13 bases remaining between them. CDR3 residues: CATLGADSGNTIYF. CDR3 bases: TGTGCCACCTTGGGGGCCGACTCTGGAAACACCATATATTTT.

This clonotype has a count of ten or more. Here the CDR3 reads CASSLGRTGGGYTF. CDR3 coding DNA: TGTGCCAGCAGCTTAGGCAGGACAGGGGGCGGCTACACCTTC. The rearrangement uses TRBV13 and TRBJ1-2; the match to TRBD1 covers 11 bases. The CDR3 consists of 14 residues. Germline CDR1 is PRHDT and CDR2 is FYEKMQ (reference sequence). The V gene end was trimmed by 0 bases and the J gene end by 8 bases; junction bases not matched to a gene: 2.

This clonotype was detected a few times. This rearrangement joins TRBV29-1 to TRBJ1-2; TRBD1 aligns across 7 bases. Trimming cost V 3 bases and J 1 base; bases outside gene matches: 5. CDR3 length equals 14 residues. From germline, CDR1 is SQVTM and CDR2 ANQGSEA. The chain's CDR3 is CSVEPGQNNYGYTF. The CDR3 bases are TGCAGCGTTGAGCCGGGACAGAATAACTATGGCTACACCTTC.

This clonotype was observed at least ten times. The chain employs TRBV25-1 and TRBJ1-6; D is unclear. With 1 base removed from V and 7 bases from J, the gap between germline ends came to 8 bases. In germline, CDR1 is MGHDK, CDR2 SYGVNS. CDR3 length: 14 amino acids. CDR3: CASSEFPENSPLHF. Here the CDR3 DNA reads TGTGCCAGCAGTGAATTCCCGGAAAATTCACCCCTCCACTTT.

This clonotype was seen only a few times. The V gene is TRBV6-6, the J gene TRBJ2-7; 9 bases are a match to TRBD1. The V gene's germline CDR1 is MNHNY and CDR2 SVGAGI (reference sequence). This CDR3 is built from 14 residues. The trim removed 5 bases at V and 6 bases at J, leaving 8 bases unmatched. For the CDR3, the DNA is TGTGCCAGCAGTCAAGCCGGGACAGGGTCCGAGCAGTACTTC. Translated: CASSQAGTGSEQYF.

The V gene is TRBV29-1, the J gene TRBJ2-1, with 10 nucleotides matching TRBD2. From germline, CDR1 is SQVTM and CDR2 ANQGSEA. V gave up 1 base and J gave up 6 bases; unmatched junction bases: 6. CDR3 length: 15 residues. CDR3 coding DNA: TGCAGCGTTGAAGGCCCCAGCGGGAGGGCCAATGAGCAGTTCTTC. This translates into CSVEGPSGRANEQFF.

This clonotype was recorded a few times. CDR3: CSAPRSGENTGELFF. DNA for the CDR3: TGCAGTGCTCCCCGGTCCGGAGAGAACACCGGGGAGCTGTTTTTT. This sequence joins TRBV20-1 and TRBJ2-2; D is uncertain. The V and J ends lost 5 bases and 1 base respectively, with 14 bases between them. CDR3 size: 15 residues. The germline V gene has CDR1 DFQATT and CDR2 SNEGSKA (reference sequence).

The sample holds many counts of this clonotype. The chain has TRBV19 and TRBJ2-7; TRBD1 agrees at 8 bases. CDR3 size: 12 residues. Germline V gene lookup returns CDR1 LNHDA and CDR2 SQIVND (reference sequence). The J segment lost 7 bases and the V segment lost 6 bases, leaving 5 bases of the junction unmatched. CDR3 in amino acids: CASSPQGEEQYF. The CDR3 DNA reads TGTGCCAGTAGCCCACAGGGGGAAGAGCAGTACTTC.

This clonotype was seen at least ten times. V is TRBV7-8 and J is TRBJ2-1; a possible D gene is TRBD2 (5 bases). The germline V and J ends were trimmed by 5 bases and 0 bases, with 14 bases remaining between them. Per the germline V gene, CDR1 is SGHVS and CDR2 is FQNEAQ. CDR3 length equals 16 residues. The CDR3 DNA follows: TGTGCCAGCAGCCCCCGGGCCGGGGTCTCCTACAATGAGCAGTTCTTC. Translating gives CASSPRAGVSYNEQFF.

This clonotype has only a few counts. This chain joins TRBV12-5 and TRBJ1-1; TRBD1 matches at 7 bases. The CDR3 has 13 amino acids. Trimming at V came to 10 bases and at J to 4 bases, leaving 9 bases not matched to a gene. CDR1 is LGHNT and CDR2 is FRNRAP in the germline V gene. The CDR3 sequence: CAISRDSGTEAFF. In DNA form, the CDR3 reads TGTGCTATCTCCCGGGACAGTGGCACTGAAGCTTTCTTT.